This T cell receptor (beta chain) came from a study of T cell repertoires in cytomegalovirus infection. In the study overall: Indicated by public TCR beta signatures were CMV infection and matching HLA type. General study points: In two of eight donors, the top clonotype was HLA-C-restricted CMV-specific. The study identified carriers of CMV plus the relevant HLA from cumulative public TCR beta family frequency.

The table lists this clonotype with many counts. Its antigen is as yet unknown. V was cut by 2 bases and J by 0 bases, with 11 bases left in between. The germline gives CDR1 SGHTA, CDR2 FQGNSA. The CDR3 length is 16 residues. Via MiXCR, TCRdb re-called the reads, giving one row per CDR3 protein. The sample records some 150,000 distinct CDR3 sequences, 5.5% to 7% being singletons. The sequenced sample was PBMCs. This receptor was taken from a human donor in good health (CMV status not recorded). Some clones in this sample may be carry-over from other donors' samples. The rearrangement links TRBV7-2 to TRBJ2-4; no clear D gene. The CDR3 nucleotides read TGTGCCAGCAGCTTATCAGGATTACTAGCCAAAAACATTCAGTACTTC. It is translated as CASSLSGLLAKNIQYF.